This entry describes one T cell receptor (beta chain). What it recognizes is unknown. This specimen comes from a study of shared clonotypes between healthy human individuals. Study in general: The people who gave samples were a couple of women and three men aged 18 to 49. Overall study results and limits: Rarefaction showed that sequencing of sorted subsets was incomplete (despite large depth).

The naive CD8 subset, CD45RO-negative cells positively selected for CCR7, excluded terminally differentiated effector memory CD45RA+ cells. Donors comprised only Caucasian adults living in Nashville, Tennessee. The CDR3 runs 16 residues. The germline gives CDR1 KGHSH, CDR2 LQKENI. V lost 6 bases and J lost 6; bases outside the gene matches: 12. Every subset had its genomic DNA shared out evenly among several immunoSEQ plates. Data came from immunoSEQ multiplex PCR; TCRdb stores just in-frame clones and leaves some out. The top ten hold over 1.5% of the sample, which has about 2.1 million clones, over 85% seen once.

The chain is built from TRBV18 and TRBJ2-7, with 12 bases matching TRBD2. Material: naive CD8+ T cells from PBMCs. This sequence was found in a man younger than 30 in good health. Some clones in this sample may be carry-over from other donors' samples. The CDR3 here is CASSVQASGRAFEQYF. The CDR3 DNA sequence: TGTGCCAGCTCGGTCCAAGCTAGCGGGAGGGCCTTCGAGCAGTACTTC.